This T cell receptor (beta chain) derives from a study of CD8+CD57+ T cells in acquired aplastic anemia. Overall study: Average CD4+ read depth in healthy donors was roughly 10 million reads.

TCR beta VDJ and CDR3 were profiled, and genomic DNA was the template. TCRdb re-analysed the reads in MiXCR, keeping a single row per CDR3 protein. Among roughly 200,000 distinct CDR3 sequences listed, approximately 60% were seen once. With 5 bases clipped from V and 7 bases from J, the junction kept 9 bases outside the gene matches. Germline V gene sequence: CDR1 SGHVS, CDR2 FNYEAQ. This CDR3 is built from 15 residues. The sequenced material came from sorted CD4+, CD8+, or CD8+CD57+ T cells (not recorded which) from PBMCs. This chain uses TRBV7-6 with TRBJ2-7, with TRBD2 identical over 12 bases. The source of this sequence is a human donor in good health. CDR3 coding DNA: TGTGCCAGCAGCGTATCTAGCGGGGGGGGTGGGGAGCAGTACTTC. The encoded protein is CASSVSSGGGGEQYF. The full variable domain, its missing parts supplied by reference TRBV7-6 and TRBJ2-7, is GAGVSQSPRYKVTKRGQDVALRCDPISGHVSLYWYRQALGQGPEFLTYFNYEAQQDKSGLPNDRFSAERPEGSISTLTIQRTEQRDSAMYRCASSVSSGGGGEQYFGPGTRLTVT.